One sample yielded the 26 T cell receptor beta chains listed below, sequenced in a study of CD8 T cells in Susac syndrome (dated by TCRdb to between 2018 and 2021). The receptor library was made with the immunoSEQ multiplex PCR assay. RNA was extracted with the RNeasy kit and about 0.45 to 1 ug was reverse transcribed using random hexamers. The raw public data were reprocessed by TCRdb itself: fastp quality trimming at Q25, MiXCR clonotype calling, in-frame beta chains only. When rows share a CDR3 protein, they turn into one entry using the most common DNA and genes. In all, the sample holds about 90,000 distinct CDR3 sequences, and around 93% of those were seen once. Around 0.32% of the sample is held by the ten biggest clonotypes. The source material was CD8+ T cells from PBMCs. These TCRs come from a human donor in good health.

The chain carries TRBV4-1 and TRBJ1-2; D is ambiguous. The CDR3 is 13 amino acids. V gave up 1 base and J gave up 6 bases, with 9 bases separating them. The germline CDR1 and CDR2 sequences are MGHRA and YSYEKL. CDR3 amino acids: CASSQVGENGYTF. CDR3 coding DNA: TGCGCCAGCAGCCAAGTCGGGGAGAATGGCTACACCTTC.

V usage is TRBV20-1 and J usage is TRBJ2-3; TRBD2 matches at 13 bases. CDR3 size: 20 residues. V shed 5 bases and J 0 bases; nucleotides not matched to a gene: 17. Germline CDR1 and CDR2: DFQATT and SNEGSKA (reference sequence). Here the CDR3 reads CSAFRWGLAGNSRSTDTQYF. The CDR3 DNA reads as TGCAGTGCTTTTCGCTGGGGACTAGCGGGGAACAGTAGGAGCACAGATACGCAGTATTTT.

The chain joins TRBV15 to TRBJ2-7; TRBD1 is a possible D gene (5 bases). Germline V gene sequence: CDR1 LNHNV, CDR2 YYDKDF (reference sequence). The CDR3 spans 16 residues. V was cut by 0 bases and J by 2 bases, with 14 bases left in between. The CDR3 DNA sequence: TGTGCCACCAGCAGAGATGGGGAAGGGGCCGCCTACGAGCAGTACTTC. Amino acid sequence: CATSRDGEGAAYEQYF.

The chain couples TRBV5-6 to TRBJ1-2; possible D gene TRBD1, 5 bases. Between the trimmed V and J ends, which lost 2 bases and 0 bases, there was a span of 8 bases. Germline CDR1 is SGHDT and CDR2 is YYEEEE. The CDR3 length is 14 residues. The CDR3 DNA reads as TGTGCCAGCAGCTTCTGGGGGACTAACTATGGCTACACCTTC. This codes for CASSFWGTNYGYTF.

The rearrangement joins TRBV5-4 to TRBJ2-2; D call uncertain. Germline loops: CDR1 SGHNT, CDR2 YYREEE (reference sequence). Deletions cut 0 bases from V and 6 bases from J, with 9 bases between. The CDR3 runs to 14 residues. CDR3 nucleotides: TGTGCCAGCAGCTTGGGGGTCGCGTCCGGGGAGCTGTTTTTT. Its translation is CASSLGVASGELFF.

This chain uses TRBV7-9 with TRBJ2-7; TRBD1 is a possible D gene (5 bases). V was clipped by 5 bases and J by 2 bases, with 16 bases between them. Germline V lookup: CDR1 SEHNR, CDR2 FQNEAQ (reference sequence). This CDR3 spans 15 amino acids. In DNA, the CDR3 is TGTGCCAGCAGCCCCCGAGACAGTGCGGCCTACGAGCAGTACTTC. Translated, it gives CASSPRDSAAYEQYF.

The chain carries TRBV3-1 and TRBJ2-5, with TRBD2 matching 9 bases. Germline loops: CDR1 LGHDT, CDR2 YNNKEL (reference sequence). CDR3 length: 16 residues. Trimming took 4 bases from V and 1 from J; bases not matched to a gene: 7. CDR3 in DNA: TGTGCCAGCAGCCCTGAGTTAGCGGGGGCCCAAGAGACCCAGTACTTC. This encodes CASSPELAGAQETQYF.

The chain is built from TRBV6-5 and TRBJ1-2; D remains unclear. Germline CDR1 reads MNHEY; CDR2 reads SVGAGI. The CDR3 is 14 amino acids. The V gene lost 4 bases and the J gene lost 2 bases, with 11 bases spanning the gap. The CDR3, as DNA: TGTGCCAGCAGTTCCTCGGGCCCAAACTATGGCTACACCTTC. It yields the protein CASSSSGPNYGYTF.

The genes are TRBV15 and TRBJ2-7; TRBD1 is a possible D gene (5 bases). Trimming shortened V by 3 bases and J by 2 bases, and 14 bases separated the two germline ends. The CDR3 loop spans 15 amino acids. Germline CDR1 and CDR2: LNHNV and YYDKDF (reference sequence). The CDR3 spells CATSRRGAGTYEQYF. The DNA of the CDR3 is TGTGCCACCAGCAGGCGTGGGGCAGGGACCTACGAGCAGTACTTC.

The genes are TRBV12-3 or TRBV12-4 and TRBJ2-7; D perhaps matches TRBD2 (5 bases). The CDR3 contains 14 residues. Deletions cut 3 bases from V and 1 base from J, with 10 bases between. For the CDR3, the DNA is TGTGCCAGCAGTTTCTCCGGGGTTTCCTACGAGCAGTACTTC. As protein: CASSFSGVSYEQYF.

The chain recombines TRBV30 with TRBJ2-3; D uncertain. V was trimmed by 0 bases and J by 3 bases, leaving 10 bases between them. Germline CDR1 is GTSNPN and CDR2 is SVGIG (reference sequence). CDR3 size: 14 residues. DNA of the CDR3: TGTGCCTGGAGTGTTTTGGGCACGACAGATACGCAGTATTTT. It encodes CAWSVLGTTDTQYF. The whole variable domain, remainder taken from reference TRBV30 and TRBJ2-3, is SQTIHQWPATLVQPVGSPLSLECTVEGTSNPNLYWYRQAAGRGLQLLFYSVGIGQISSEVPQNLSASRPQDRQFILSSKKLLLSDSGFYLCAWSVLGTTDTQYFGPGTRLTVL.

The rearrangement joins TRBV19 to TRBJ2-7; maybe TRBD2 (5 bases). Germline lookup yields CDR1 LNHDA and CDR2 SQIVND (reference sequence). The CDR3 sequence is 14 residues long. V lost 7 bases to trimming and J lost 2 bases, with 15 bases between them. The CDR3, as DNA: TGTGCCAGTAAACCTTCCGCCGGGGCCTACGAGCAGTACTTC. Amino acid sequence: CASKPSAGAYEQYF.

The chain couples TRBV6-5 to TRBJ2-7; D is unresolved. Germline assignment: CDR1 MNHEY and CDR2 SVGAGI. This CDR3 has 13 residues. Trimming took 5 bases from V and 1 from J, leaving 9 bases between them. The CDR3 region has the DNA TGTGCCAGCAGTCCCCGAAGTTCCTACGAGCAGTACTTC. This translates into CASSPRSSYEQYF.

This chain links TRBV19 with TRBJ2-7; no firm D call. Trimming took 5 bases from V and 4 from J, leaving 15 bases between them. Germline V gene data show CDR1 as LNHDA and CDR2 as SQIVND (reference sequence). The CDR3 totals 14 residues. The CDR3 region is CASSPGMALYEQYF. In DNA, the CDR3 is TGTGCCAGTAGTCCAGGAATGGCGTTGTACGAGCAGTACTTC.

This clonotype appeared a single time. The V call is TRBV9, the J call TRBJ2-1, with TRBD1 as a possible D gene (5 bases). The CDR3 runs to 13 residues. From germline, CDR1 is SGDLS and CDR2 YYNGEE. The V and J ends lost 0 bases and 6 bases respectively, with 7 bases between them. CDR3 DNA: TGTGCCAGCAGCGTAGGACAGCTCAATGAGCAGTTCTTC. It encodes CASSVGQLNEQFF.

The rearrangement uses TRBV29-1 and TRBJ2-2; D is unclear. The V and J ends lost 4 bases and 10 bases respectively, with 16 bases between them. Germline V CDR1 and CDR2: SQVTM, ANQGSEA. CDR3 length equals 13 residues. This chain's CDR3 is CSVAKGEVKELFF. In DNA, the CDR3 is TGCAGCGTTGCTAAGGGTGAGGTCAAGGAGCTGTTTTTT.

The chain is built from TRBV5-1 and TRBJ1-1, with 7 bases that match TRBD1. The CDR3 loop spans 14 amino acids. Germline CDR1 is SGHRS and CDR2 is YFSETQ. The V segment lost 4 bases and the J segment 5 bases; nucleotides outside the gene matches: 8. CDR3: CASSITGVGTEAFF. CDR3 DNA sequence: TGCGCCAGCAGCATTACAGGGGTCGGAACTGAAGCTTTCTTT.

The chain recombines TRBV5-6 with TRBJ1-5; perhaps TRBD1 as D (5 bases). V dropped 7 bases and J dropped 5 bases, with 16 bases sitting between them. The CDR3 is 14 residues long. Germline CDR1 reads SGHDT; CDR2 reads YYEEEE. CDR3 nucleotides: TGTGCCAGCGGGGCAGGGATATTGGATCAGCCCCAGCATTTT. Protein: CASGAGILDQPQHF.

The chain couples TRBV27 to TRBJ1-4, with D tentatively TRBD1 (5 bases). The CDR3 runs 15 residues. Per germline, CDR1 MNHEY and CDR2 SMNVEV (reference sequence). With 3 bases removed from V and 7 bases from J, the gap between germline ends came to 15 bases. CDR3 residues: CASSFSGPQGEKLFF. The CDR3, as DNA: TGTGCCAGCAGTTTTTCAGGGCCTCAGGGTGAAAAACTGTTTTTT.

V usage is TRBV6-5 and J usage is TRBJ2-1, with TRBD1 identical over 12 bases. The V gene end was trimmed by 6 bases and the J gene end by 7 bases; junction bases not matched to a gene: 7. The CDR3 loop spans 15 amino acids. Germline assignment: CDR1 MNHEY and CDR2 SVGAGI. The DNA for the CDR3 is TGTGCCAGCAGCCTCCGGGACAGGGGGCAGAATGAGCAGTTCTTC. Encoded protein: CASSLRDRGQNEQFF.

The chain carries TRBV2 and TRBJ1-5, with a weak D call TRBD1 (5 bases). CDR3 size: 15 residues. The germline V gene has CDR1 SNHLY and CDR2 FYNNEI. V lost 3 bases to trimming and J lost 1 base, with 10 bases between them. This chain's CDR3 is CASSEVTVSNQPQHF. The CDR3 DNA follows: TGTGCCAGCAGTGAGGTGACAGTGAGCAATCAGCCCCAGCATTTT.

The V call is TRBV7-6, the J call TRBJ2-7; perhaps TRBD2 as D (5 bases). This CDR3 has 13 amino acids. CDR1 and CDR2 (germline): SGHVS, FNYEAQ. Trimming cost V 0 bases and J 3 bases, with 6 bases left between them. The CDR3 bases are TGTGCCAGCAGCTTAGCCGAGGGCTACGAGCAGTACTTC. It translates to CASSLAEGYEQYF. Drawing the rest from reference TRBV7-6 and TRBJ2-7, the complete variable domain is GAGVSQSPRYKVTKRGQDVALRCDPISGHVSLYWYRQALGQGPEFLTYFNYEAQQDKSGLPNDRFSAERPEGSISTLTIQRTEQRDSAMYRCASSLAEGYEQYFGPGTRLTVT.

Comments on this clonotype: The junction departs from the called germline gene at one end, perhaps through a read error. The J gene is TRBJ1-1, the V gene TRBV27; 9 bases are a match to TRBD1. This CDR3 comprises 13 residues. CDR1 MNHEY and CDR2 SMNVEV come from the germline V gene (reference sequence). The CDR3 DNA sequence: TGTGCCAGCCACGGGACAGGGAACACTGAAGCTCTCTTT. Encoded protein: CASHGTGNTEALF.

The V and J genes are TRBV24-1 and TRBJ2-1; the match to TRBD2 covers 11 bases. V trimming: 2 bases; J trimming: 6 bases; junction bases outside the gene matches: 5. The CDR3 extends over 16 amino acids. The germline V gene encodes CDR1 KGHDR and CDR2 SFDVKD. This CDR3 reads CATSDSGTSGFNEQFF. The CDR3 nucleotides are TGTGCCACCAGTGATTCCGGGACTAGCGGCTTCAATGAGCAGTTCTTC.

The chain couples TRBV7-3 to TRBJ2-1, with D possibly called TRBD1 or TRBD2 (6 bases each). The CDR3 is made up of 12 amino acids. V gave up 8 bases and J gave up 10 bases, with 15 bases separating them. Germline V gene sequence: CDR1 SGHTA, CDR2 FQGTGA. CDR3 sequence reads: CASGWGAREQFF. The CDR3 nucleotides read TGTGCCAGCGGCTGGGGGGCTCGCGAGCAGTTCTTC.

This chain uses TRBV9 with TRBJ2-1; TRBD1 aligns across 7 bases. The V and J ends lost 3 bases and 3 bases, in that order; junction bases with no gene match: 3. This CDR3 region has 14 residues. Germline assignment: CDR1 SGDLS and CDR2 YYNGEE. The CDR3 nucleotides are TGTGCCAGCAGCGCGGGACAGCTCTACAATGAGCAGTTCTTC. It yields the protein CASSAGQLYNEQFF.